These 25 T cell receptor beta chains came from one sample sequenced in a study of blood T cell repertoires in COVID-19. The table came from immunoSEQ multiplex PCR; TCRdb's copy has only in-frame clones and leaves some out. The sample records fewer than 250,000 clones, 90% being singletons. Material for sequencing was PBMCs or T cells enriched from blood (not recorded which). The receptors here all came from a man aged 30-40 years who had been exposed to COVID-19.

The CDR3 reads CASSTSRDFTDTQYF. The CDR3 DNA reads as TGTGCCAGTAGTACCTCCCGGGACTTCACAGATACGCAGTATTTT. The chain has TRBV19 and TRBJ2-3, with D possibly matching TRBD2 (6 bases). The CDR3 is 15 residues long. The germline V gene encodes CDR1 LNHDA and CDR2 SQIVND (reference sequence). V was trimmed by 4 bases and J by 2 bases, leaving 13 bases between them.

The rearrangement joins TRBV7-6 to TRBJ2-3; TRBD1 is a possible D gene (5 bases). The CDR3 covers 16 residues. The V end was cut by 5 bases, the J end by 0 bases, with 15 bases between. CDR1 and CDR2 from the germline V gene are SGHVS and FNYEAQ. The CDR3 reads CASSPIQGTSTDTQYF. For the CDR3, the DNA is TGTGCCAGCAGCCCAATTCAGGGAACTAGCACAGATACGCAGTATTTT.

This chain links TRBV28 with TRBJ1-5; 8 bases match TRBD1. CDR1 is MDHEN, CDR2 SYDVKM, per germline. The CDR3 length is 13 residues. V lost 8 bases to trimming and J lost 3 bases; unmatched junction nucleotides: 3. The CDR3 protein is CASRQGNNQPQHF. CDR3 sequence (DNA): TGTGCCAGCCGACAGGGGAACAATCAGCCCCAGCATTTT.

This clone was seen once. The CDR3 region is CATSQSAGGDFYEQYF. CDR3 bases: TGTGCCACATCCCAATCGGCCGGGGGGGACTTCTACGAGCAGTACTTC. This rearrangement joins TRBV6-6 to TRBJ2-7; 8 bases fit TRBD2. Germline lookup yields CDR1 MNHNY and CDR2 SVGAGI (reference sequence). Germline trimming cut 10 bases from V and 3 bases from J; bases unmatched to any gene: 17. There are 16 residues in the CDR3.

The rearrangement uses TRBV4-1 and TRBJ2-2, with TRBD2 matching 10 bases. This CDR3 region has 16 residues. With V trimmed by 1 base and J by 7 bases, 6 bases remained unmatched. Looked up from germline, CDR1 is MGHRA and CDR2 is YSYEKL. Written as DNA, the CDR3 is TGCGCCAGCAGCCAAGTTTCCAGCGGGGGGGTCGGGGAGCTGTTTTTT. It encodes CASSQVSSGGVGELFF.

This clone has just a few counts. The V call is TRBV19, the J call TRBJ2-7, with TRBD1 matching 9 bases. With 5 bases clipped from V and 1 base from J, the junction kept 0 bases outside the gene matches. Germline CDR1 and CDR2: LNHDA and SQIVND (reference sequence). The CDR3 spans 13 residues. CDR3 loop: CASSGQGSYEQYF. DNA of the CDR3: TGTGCCAGTAGTGGACAGGGGTCCTACGAGCAGTACTTC. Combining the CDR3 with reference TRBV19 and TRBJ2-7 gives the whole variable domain DGGITQSPKYLFRKEGQNVTLSCEQNLNHDAMYWYRQDPGQGLRLIYYSQIVNDFQKGDIAEGYSVSREKKESFPLTVTSAQKNPTAFYLCASSGQGSYEQYFGPGTRLTVT.

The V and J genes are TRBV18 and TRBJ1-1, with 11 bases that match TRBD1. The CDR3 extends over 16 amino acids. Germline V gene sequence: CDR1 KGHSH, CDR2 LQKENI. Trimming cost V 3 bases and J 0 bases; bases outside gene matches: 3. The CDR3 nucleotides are TGTGCCAGCTCACCCCGGGACAGGGGGATGAACACTGAAGCTTTCTTT. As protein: CASSPRDRGMNTEAFF. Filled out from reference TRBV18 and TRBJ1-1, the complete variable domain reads NAGVMQNPRHLVRRRGQEARLRCSPMKGHSHVYWYRQLPEEGLKFMVYLQKENIIDESGMPKERFSAEFPKEGPSILRIQQVVRGDSAAYFCASSPRDRGMNTEAFFGQGTRLTVV.

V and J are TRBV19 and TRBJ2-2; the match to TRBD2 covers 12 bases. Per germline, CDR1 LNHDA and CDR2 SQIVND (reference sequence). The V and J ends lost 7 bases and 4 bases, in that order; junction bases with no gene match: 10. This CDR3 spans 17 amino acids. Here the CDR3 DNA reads TGTGCCAGTAACCGGAGACTAGCGGGGGTGTCCACCGGGGAGCTGTTTTTT. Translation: CASNRRLAGVSTGELFF.

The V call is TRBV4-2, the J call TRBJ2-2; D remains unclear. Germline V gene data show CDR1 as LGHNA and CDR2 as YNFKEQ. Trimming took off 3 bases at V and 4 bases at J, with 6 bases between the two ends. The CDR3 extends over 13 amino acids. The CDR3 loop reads CASSQYGTGELFF. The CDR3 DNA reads TGTGCCAGCAGCCAGTACGGCACCGGGGAGCTGTTTTTT.

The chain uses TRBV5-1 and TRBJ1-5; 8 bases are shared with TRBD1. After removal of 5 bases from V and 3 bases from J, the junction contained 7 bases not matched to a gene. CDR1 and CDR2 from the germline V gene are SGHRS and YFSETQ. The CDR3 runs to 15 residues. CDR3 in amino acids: CASRPDRVPNQPQHF. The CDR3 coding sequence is TGCGCCAGCAGGCCGGACAGGGTGCCCAATCAGCCCCAGCATTTT.

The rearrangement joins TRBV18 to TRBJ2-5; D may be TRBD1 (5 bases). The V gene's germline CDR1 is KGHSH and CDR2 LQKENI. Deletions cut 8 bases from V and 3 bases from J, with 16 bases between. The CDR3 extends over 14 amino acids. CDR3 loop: CASRGPASKETQYF. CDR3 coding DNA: TGTGCCAGCAGGGGCCCCGCGTCTAAAGAGACCCAGTACTTC.

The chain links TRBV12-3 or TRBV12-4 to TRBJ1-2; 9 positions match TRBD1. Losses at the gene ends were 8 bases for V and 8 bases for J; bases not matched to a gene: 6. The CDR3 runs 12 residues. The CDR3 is CASGQGIWGYTF. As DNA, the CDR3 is TGTGCCAGCGGACAGGGGATTTGGGGCTACACCTTC.

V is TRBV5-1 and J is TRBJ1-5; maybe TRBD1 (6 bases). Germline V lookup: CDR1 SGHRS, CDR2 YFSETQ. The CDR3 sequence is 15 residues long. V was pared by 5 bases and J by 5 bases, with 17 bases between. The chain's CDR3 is CASSLGGGWDQPQHF. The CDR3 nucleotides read TGCGCCAGCAGTCTTGGGGGCGGCTGGGATCAGCCCCAGCATTTT.

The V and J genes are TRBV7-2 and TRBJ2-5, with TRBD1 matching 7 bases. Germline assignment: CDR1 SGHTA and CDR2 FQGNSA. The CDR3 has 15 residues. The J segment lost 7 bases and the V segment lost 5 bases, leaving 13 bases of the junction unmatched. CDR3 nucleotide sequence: TGTGCCAGCAGCAGACGGACAGGTCGGGTAGGGACCCAGTACTTC. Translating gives CASSRRTGRVGTQYF.

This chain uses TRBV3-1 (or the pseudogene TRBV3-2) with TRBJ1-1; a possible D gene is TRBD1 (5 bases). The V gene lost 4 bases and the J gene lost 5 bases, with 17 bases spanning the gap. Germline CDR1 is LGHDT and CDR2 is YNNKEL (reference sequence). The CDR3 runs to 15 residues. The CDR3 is CASSRPSQGGTEAFF. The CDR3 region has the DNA TGTGCCAGCAGCCGGCCATCCCAGGGTGGGACTGAAGCTTTCTTT.

CDR3 in amino acids: CASGLDSANTGELFF. CDR3 nucleotides: TGTGCTAGTGGTTTAGACAGCGCGAACACCGGGGAGCTGTTTTTT. This chain uses TRBV12-5 with TRBJ2-2, with D perhaps TRBD1 (5 bases). CDR1 and CDR2 from the germline V gene are LGHNT and FRNRAP. Deletions cut 3 bases from V and 0 bases from J, with 8 bases between. CDR3 length: 15 amino acids.

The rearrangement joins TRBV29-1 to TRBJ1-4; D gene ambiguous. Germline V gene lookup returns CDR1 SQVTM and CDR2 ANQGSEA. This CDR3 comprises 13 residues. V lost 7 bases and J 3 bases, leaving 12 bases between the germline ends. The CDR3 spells CSAKGDPNEKLFF. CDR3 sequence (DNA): TGCAGCGCCAAAGGAGACCCTAATGAAAAACTGTTTTTT.

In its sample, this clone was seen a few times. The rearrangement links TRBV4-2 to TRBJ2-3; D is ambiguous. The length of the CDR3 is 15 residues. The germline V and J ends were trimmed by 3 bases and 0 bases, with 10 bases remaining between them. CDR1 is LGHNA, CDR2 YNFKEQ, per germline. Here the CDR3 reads CASSQQSASTDTQYF. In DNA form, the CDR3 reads TGTGCCAGCAGCCAGCAGTCTGCTAGCACAGATACGCAGTATTTT.

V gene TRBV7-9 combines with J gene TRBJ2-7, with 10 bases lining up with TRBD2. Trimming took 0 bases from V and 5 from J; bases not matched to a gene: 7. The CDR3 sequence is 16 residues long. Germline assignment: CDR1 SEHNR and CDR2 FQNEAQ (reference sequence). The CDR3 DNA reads TGTGCCAGCAGCTTAGCGCGAGCTAGCGGGGGCCACGAGCAGTACTTC. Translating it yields CASSLARASGGHEQYF.

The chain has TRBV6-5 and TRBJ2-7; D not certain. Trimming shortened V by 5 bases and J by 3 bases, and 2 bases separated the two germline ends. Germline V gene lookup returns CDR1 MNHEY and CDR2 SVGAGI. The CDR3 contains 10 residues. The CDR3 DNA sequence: TGTGCCAGCAGTCTCTACGAGCAGTACTTC. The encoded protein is CASSLYEQYF.

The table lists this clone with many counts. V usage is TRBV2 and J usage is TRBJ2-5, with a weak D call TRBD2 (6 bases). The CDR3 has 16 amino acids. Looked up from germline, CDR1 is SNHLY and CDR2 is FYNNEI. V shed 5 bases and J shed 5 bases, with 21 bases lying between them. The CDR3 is CASSQPGLQGEETQYF. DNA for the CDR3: TGTGCCAGCAGTCAGCCGGGACTCCAAGGCGAGGAGACCCAGTACTTC. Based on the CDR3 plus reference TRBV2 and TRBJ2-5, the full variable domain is EPEVTQTPSHQVTQMGQEVILRCVPISNHLYFYWYRQILGQKVEFLVSFYNNEISEKSEIFDDQFSVERPDGSNFTLKIRSTKLEDSAMYFCASSQPGLQGEETQYFGPGTRLLVL.

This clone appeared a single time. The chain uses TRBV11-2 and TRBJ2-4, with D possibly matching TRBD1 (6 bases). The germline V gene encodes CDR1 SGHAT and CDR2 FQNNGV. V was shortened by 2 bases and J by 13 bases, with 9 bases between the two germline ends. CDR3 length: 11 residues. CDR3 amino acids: CASSLTGRQYF. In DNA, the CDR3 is TGTGCCAGCAGCTTAACAGGGCGACAGTACTTC.

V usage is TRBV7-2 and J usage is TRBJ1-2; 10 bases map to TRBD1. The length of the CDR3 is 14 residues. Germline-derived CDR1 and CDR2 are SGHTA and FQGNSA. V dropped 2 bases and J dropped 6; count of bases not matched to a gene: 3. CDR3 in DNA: TGTGCCAGCAGCTTATTAGGGACAGGGGATGGCTACACCTTC. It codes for CASSLLGTGDGYTF. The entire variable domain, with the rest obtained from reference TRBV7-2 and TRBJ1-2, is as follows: GAGVSQSPSNKVTEKGKDVELRCDPISGHTALYWYRQSLGQGLEFLIYFQGNSAPDKSGLPSDRFSAERTGGSVSTLTIQRTQQEDSAVYLCASSLLGTGDGYTFGSGTRLTVV.

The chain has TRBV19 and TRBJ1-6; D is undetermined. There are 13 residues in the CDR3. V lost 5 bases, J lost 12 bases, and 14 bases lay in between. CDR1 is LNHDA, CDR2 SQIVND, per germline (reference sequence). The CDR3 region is CASSVRVGGPLHF. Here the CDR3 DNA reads TGTGCCAGTAGTGTCCGGGTTGGAGGACCCCTCCACTTT.

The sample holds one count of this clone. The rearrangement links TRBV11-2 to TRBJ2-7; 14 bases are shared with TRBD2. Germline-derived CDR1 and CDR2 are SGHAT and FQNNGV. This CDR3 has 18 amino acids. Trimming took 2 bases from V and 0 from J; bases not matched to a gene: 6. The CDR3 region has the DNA TGTGCCAGCAGCTTACTCCCGGGACTAGCGGGGGCCTCCTACGAGCAGTACTTC. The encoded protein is CASSLLPGLAGASYEQYF.